One sample yielded the 8 T cell receptor beta chains listed below, sequenced in a study of cytomegalovirus exposure and HLA in healthy donors. Using immunoSEQ multiplex PCR, the repertoire was profiled, and TCRdb retains in-frame clones only, with some absent. This table has fewer than 150,000 clones, approximately 89% appearing once. The sample consisted of PBMCs. The origin of the receptors is a man aged 18 to 35 in good health and CMV-seronegative.

V usage is TRBV28 and J usage is TRBJ2-5; TRBD2 matches 7 bases. Germline V gene lookup returns CDR1 MDHEN and CDR2 SYDVKM. With V trimmed by 3 bases and J by 4 bases, 8 bases remained unmatched. This CDR3 contains 15 residues. The CDR3, as DNA: TGTGCCAGCAGTTTCCCAGCGGGATCGGTAGAGACCCAGTACTTC. This codes for CASSFPAGSVETQYF.

This CDR3 reads CASSFTSDSYYGYTF. The CDR3 DNA sequence: TGTGCCAGCAGCTTCACCTCAGACAGCTACTATGGCTACACCTTC. The J gene is TRBJ1-2, the V gene TRBV7-2; perhaps TRBD1 as D (5 bases). The CDR3 has 15 amino acids. V shed 3 bases and J shed 3 bases, with 14 bases lying between them. Looked up from germline, CDR1 is SGHTA and CDR2 is FQGNSA.

This rearrangement joins TRBV28 to TRBJ2-6, with a possible D match to TRBD1 (6 bases). V was cut by 2 bases and J by 2 bases, with 13 bases left in between. The CDR3 loop spans 17 amino acids. CDR1 and CDR2 (germline): MDHEN, SYDVKM. CDR3 region: CASSLDERTAGANVLTF. CDR3 bases: TGTGCCAGCAGTTTAGACGAAAGGACAGCTGGGGCCAACGTCCTGACTTTC.

The rearrangement joins TRBV11-3 to TRBJ2-3, with D maybe TRBD1 (5 bases). V was cut by 4 bases and J by 0 bases, with 5 bases left in between. Germline values: CDR1 SGHNT, CDR2 YENEEA. This CDR3 contains 13 residues. CDR3 DNA sequence: TGTGCCAGCAGCTGGGGCAGCACAGATACGCAGTATTTT. Residues: CASSWGSTDTQYF.

The chain uses TRBV4-1 and TRBJ2-2, with TRBD2 identical over 14 bases. The CDR3 spans 17 residues. The germline V gene encodes CDR1 MGHRA and CDR2 YSYEKL. Losses at the gene ends were 6 bases for V and 5 bases for J; bases not matched to a gene: 8. The CDR3 bases are TGCGCCAGCAGGAGGGGACTAGCGGGAGTAAAAACCGGGGAGCTGTTTTTT. This codes for CASRRGLAGVKTGELFF.

This chain links TRBV7-6 with TRBJ1-1; D is unresolved. V was clipped by 4 bases and J by 0 bases, with 9 bases between them. This CDR3 region has 14 residues. CDR1 and CDR2 (germline): SGHVS, FNYEAQ. The DNA of the CDR3 is TGTGCCAGCAGCTCCAGGATGATGAACACTGAAGCTTTCTTT. Residues: CASSSRMMNTEAFF.

This chain uses TRBV27 with TRBJ2-7; D is ambiguous. Trimming stripped 7 bases from V and 1 base from J, with 8 bases between. Germline V lookup: CDR1 MNHEY, CDR2 SMNVEV (reference sequence). The CDR3 is made up of 12 amino acids. CDR3 nucleotides: TGTGCCAGCAAATCACAGTCCTACGAGCAGTACTTC. It codes for CASKSQSYEQYF.

The CDR3 spells CAWSRGAISGNTIYF. For the CDR3, the DNA is TGTGCCTGGAGCAGGGGGGCGATCTCTGGAAACACCATATATTTT. The chain links TRBV30 to TRBJ1-3; 7 nucleotides align to TRBD1. Per germline, CDR1 GTSNPN and CDR2 SVGIG (reference sequence). This CDR3 comprises 15 residues. With 3 bases clipped from V and 0 bases from J, the junction kept 5 bases outside the gene matches.